These 5 T cell receptor beta chains originate from one sample sequenced in a study of cytomegalovirus exposure and HLA in healthy donors. It was with 60 Vbeta and 13 Jbeta primers that the PCR ran. Measured with immunoSEQ multiplex PCR; TCRdb has only the in-frame clones, and not every one. The table shows almost 90,000 clones, with 85% occurring only once. Sequencing input: PBMCs. These receptors came from a man aged 40-55 years in good health and CMV-seropositive.

The chain is built from TRBV28 and TRBJ2-1, with D tentatively TRBD1 (5 bases). V gave up 5 bases and J gave up 14 bases, with 16 bases separating them. The length of the CDR3 is 12 residues. Germline CDR1 is MDHEN and CDR2 is SYDVKM. CDR3 amino acids: CASSTTAIYEFF. The DNA for the CDR3 is TGTGCCAGCAGTACGACAGCAATTTACGAGTTCTTC.

The V gene is TRBV5-5, the J gene TRBJ1-6, with a tentative D call TRBD1 (6 bases). V lost 6 bases and J lost 5, with 21 bases in between. From germline, CDR1 is SGHKS and CDR2 YYEKEE (reference sequence). The CDR3 has 17 residues. CDR3 in amino acids: CASNSYVGGPDNSPLHF. In DNA form, the CDR3 reads TGTGCCAGCAACTCATACGTCGGGGGGCCGGATAATTCACCCCTCCACTTT.

The chain combines TRBV5-1 with TRBJ1-1, with 7 bases identical to TRBD1. The ends lost 4 bases at V and 0 bases at J; junction bases unmatched: 9. Germline-derived CDR1 and CDR2 are SGHRS and YFSETQ. The CDR3 has 16 amino acids. The CDR3 region is CASSQSLGQLNTEAFF. The DNA of the CDR3 is TGCGCCAGCAGCCAGAGCCTGGGACAGCTGAACACTGAAGCTTTCTTT.

The chain links TRBV19 to TRBJ1-2; D is unresolved. V dropped 4 bases and J dropped 13 bases, with 16 bases sitting between them. The CDR3 runs to 12 residues. Germline loops: CDR1 LNHDA, CDR2 SQIVND (reference sequence). This CDR3 is CASSNARSAGTF. Written as DNA, the CDR3 is TGTGCCAGTAGTAACGCCAGATCCGCAGGCACCTTC.

The CDR3 here is CSVREGLNQPQHF. The CDR3 DNA is TGCAGCGTCCGGGAGGGGTTGAATCAGCCCCAGCATTTT. The J gene is TRBJ1-5, the V gene TRBV29-1; weak D call: TRBD1 (5 bases). Between the trimmed V and J ends, which lost 6 bases and 4 bases, there was a span of 13 bases. Germline assignment: CDR1 SQVTM and CDR2 ANQGSEA. This CDR3 has 13 amino acids. Full variable domain (remainder filled in from reference TRBV29-1 and TRBJ1-5): SAVISQKPSRDICQRGTSLTIQCQVDSQVTMMFWYRQQPGQSLTLIATANQGSEATYESGFVIDKFPISRPNLTFSTLTVSNMSPEDSSIYLCSVREGLNQPQHFGDGTRLSIL.